The 24 T cell receptor beta chains below come from one sample, sequenced in a study of blood T cell repertoires in COVID-19. Clones were read by immunoSEQ multiplex PCR, and TCRdb kept only the in-frame ones, dropping some. The table records some 300,000 clones, 88% of them present only once. The sample was peripheral blood. These receptors were obtained from a woman between 25 and 40 years old who had recovered from COVID-19.

This chain connects TRBV5-1 to TRBJ1-2; 9 bases map to TRBD1. V dropped 0 bases and J dropped 2; count of bases not matched to a gene: 2. The germline CDR1 and CDR2 sequences are SGHRS and YFSETQ. This CDR3 is built from 15 residues. The CDR3 region has the DNA TGCGCCAGCAGCTTGGTGACAGGGGGGAACTATGGCTACACCTTC. Its protein is CASSLVTGGNYGYTF. Full variable domain (remainder filled in from reference TRBV5-1 and TRBJ1-2): KAGVTQTPRYLIKTRGQQVTLSCSPISGHRSVSWYQQTPGQGLQFLFEYFSETQRNKGNFPGRFSGRQFSNSRSEMNVSTLELGDSALYLCASSLVTGGNYGYTFGSGTRLTVV.

The chain employs TRBV10-2 and TRBJ1-1; D not certain. The CDR3 covers 14 residues. V shed 6 bases and J shed 1 base, with 12 bases lying between them. The germline V gene has CDR1 WSHSY and CDR2 SAAADI. The CDR3 protein is CASSLVGGNTEAFF. DNA of the CDR3: TGCGCCAGCAGCCTCGTTGGAGGGAACACTGAAGCTTTCTTT.

J is TRBJ1-1 and V is TRBV7-2; 7 bases match TRBD1. This CDR3 spans 14 amino acids. After removal of 4 bases from V and 8 bases from J, the junction contained 10 bases not matched to a gene. Germline CDR1 reads SGHTA; CDR2 reads FQGNSA. The DNA of the CDR3 is TGTGCCAGCAGCTCCAATCCGGGACAGCCAGAAGCTTTCTTT. Residues: CASSSNPGQPEAFF.

The chain employs TRBV4-1 and TRBJ2-2, with 7 nucleotides matching TRBD1. The CDR3 is made up of 14 amino acids. In germline, CDR1 is MGHRA, CDR2 YSYEKL. V gave up 4 bases and J gave up 5 bases; unmatched junction bases: 4. CDR3 residues: CASSLNRGTGELFF. The CDR3 bases are TGCGCCAGCAGCCTCAACAGGGGAACCGGGGAGCTGTTTTTT.

This chain uses TRBV4-2 with TRBJ1-1; D remains ambiguous. Per the germline V gene, CDR1 is LGHNA and CDR2 is YNFKEQ. The ends were cut back, 1 base at V and 3 bases at J, with 9 bases in the middle. The CDR3 runs 14 residues. The chain's CDR3 is CASSQVGSDTEAFF. DNA of the CDR3: TGTGCCAGCAGCCAAGTTGGGAGTGACACTGAAGCTTTCTTT.

This chain's CDR3 is CASSRPVGTPNYEQYF. CDR3 bases: TGTGCCAGTAGTAGGCCCGTAGGGACACCGAACTACGAGCAGTACTTC. This rearrangement joins TRBV19 to TRBJ2-7, with TRBD1 as a possible D gene (6 bases). The ends were cut back, 4 bases at V and 3 bases at J, with 19 bases in the middle. The CDR3 covers 16 residues. Germline CDR1 and CDR2: LNHDA and SQIVND (reference sequence).

V gene TRBV9 combines with J gene TRBJ1-4; TRBD1 agrees at 12 bases. Unmatched junction bases numbered 7, after V lost 3 bases and J lost 7 bases. CDR1 SGDLS and CDR2 YYNGEE come from the germline V gene. The CDR3 extends over 16 amino acids. CDR3 DNA: TGTGCCAGCAGCGACGGGACAGGGGGCTGGGGTGAAAAACTGTTTTTT. Its protein is CASSDGTGGWGEKLFF.

This clone occurred once. The V call is TRBV5-1, the J call TRBJ1-6, with D perhaps matching TRBD1 (6 bases). CDR3 size: 16 residues. Germline V gene lookup returns CDR1 SGHRS and CDR2 YFSETQ. Trimming stripped 4 bases from V and 10 bases from J, with 21 bases between. This CDR3 is CASSKGGGRVDSPLHF. The CDR3 coding sequence is TGCGCCAGCAGCAAAGGGGGGGGCAGGGTAGACTCACCCCTCCACTTT.

The chain joins TRBV2 to TRBJ1-1; the D gene is possibly TRBD1 (6 bases). CDR3 length equals 17 residues. Germline CDR1 is SNHLY and CDR2 is FYNNEI. Between the trimmed V and J ends, which lost 3 bases and 1 base, there was a span of 18 bases. CDR3 in amino acids: CASSEIGWTDENTEAFF. Here the CDR3 DNA reads TGTGCCAGCAGTGAGATAGGGTGGACAGATGAGAACACTGAAGCTTTCTTT.

This chain links TRBV19 with TRBJ1-1; 7 positions agree with TRBD1. This CDR3 has 14 residues. Trimming took 10 bases from V and 1 from J; bases not matched to a gene: 9. CDR1 is LNHDA, CDR2 SQIVND, per germline (reference sequence). CDR3 sequence reads: CAISGGPQNTEAFF. The CDR3 nucleotides read TGTGCCATTTCAGGGGGGCCACAGAACACTGAAGCTTTCTTT.

V gene TRBV5-5 combines with J gene TRBJ1-1; 10 bases line up with TRBD1. This CDR3 contains 14 residues. V was pared by 5 bases and J by 6 bases, with 7 bases of the junction left unmatched. In germline, CDR1 is SGHKS, CDR2 YYEKEE (reference sequence). The CDR3 spells CASRRDRGSAEAFF. In nucleotides, the CDR3 is TGTGCCAGCAGGAGGGACAGGGGTTCCGCTGAAGCTTTCTTT.

The chain carries TRBV7-2 and TRBJ1-3, with 7 nucleotides matching TRBD1. Losses at the gene ends were 1 base for V and 5 bases for J; bases not matched to a gene: 5. The CDR3 loop spans 15 amino acids. Germline V gene lookup returns CDR1 SGHTA and CDR2 FQGNSA. Written as DNA, the CDR3 is TGTGCCAGCAGCTTAGAAGGGACAGTTAGAAACACCATATATTTT. Encoded protein: CASSLEGTVRNTIYF.

The CDR3 loop reads CASSLRQGGNEQYF. The CDR3 region has the DNA TGCGCCAGCAGCCTCCGACAGGGGGGGAACGAGCAGTACTTC. The rearrangement joins TRBV4-1 to TRBJ2-7; 9 nucleotides align to TRBD1. Germline CDR1 is MGHRA and CDR2 is YSYEKL. CDR3 length: 14 residues. V shed 4 bases, J shed 5 bases, and the junction held 6 bases outside the gene matches.

This chain connects TRBV6-5 to TRBJ1-1; 7 bases are a match to TRBD1. The CDR3 totals 14 residues. V trimming: 6 bases; J trimming: 2 bases; junction bases outside the gene matches: 6. Germline V gene data show CDR1 as MNHEY and CDR2 as SVGAGI. CDR3 residues: CASRAGQTNTEAFF. CDR3 bases: TGTGCCAGCAGGGCGGGACAGACAAACACTGAAGCTTTCTTT.

The chain is built from TRBV18 and TRBJ2-7; tentatively, D is TRBD1 (5 bases). Trimming took 3 bases from V and 3 from J, leaving 12 bases between them. The CDR3 contains 14 residues. Per germline, CDR1 KGHSH and CDR2 LQKENI. As DNA, the CDR3 is TGTGCCAGCTCACCCCAGGACACATTCTACGAGCAGTACTTC. Translation gives CASSPQDTFYEQYF.

V usage is TRBV7-2 and J usage is TRBJ1-6; no definite D call. This CDR3 has 13 amino acids. V lost 4 bases and J 7 bases, leaving 8 bases between the germline ends. Germline V gives CDR1 SGHTA, CDR2 FQGNSA. The CDR3 reads CASSSGVNSPLHF. DNA for the CDR3: TGTGCCAGCAGCTCCGGGGTCAATTCACCCCTCCACTTT.

CDR3 amino acids: CASSSGGSSYNEQFF. The CDR3 nucleotides read TGTGCCAGCAGCTCGGGGGGAAGCTCCTACAATGAGCAGTTCTTC. The chain uses TRBV11-1 and TRBJ2-1; TRBD2 matches at 7 bases. J gave up 0 bases and V 4 bases, and 3 bases lay outside the gene matches. The CDR3 has 15 residues. Germline V gene data show CDR1 as SGHAT and CDR2 as FQDESV (reference sequence).

This clone was picked up one time. The J gene is TRBJ1-1, the V gene TRBV5-1; perhaps TRBD1 as D (5 bases). Germline values: CDR1 SGHRS, CDR2 YFSETQ. CDR3 length: 11 amino acids. V shed 4 bases and J shed 5 bases, with 6 bases lying between them. The CDR3 spells CASSGGTEAFF. CDR3 nucleotide sequence: TGCGCCAGCAGCGGGGGGACTGAAGCTTTCTTT.

This clone was picked up one time. The chain carries TRBV7-9 and TRBJ1-2; D is possibly TRBD1 (6 bases). CDR1 and CDR2 (germline): SEHNR, FQNEAQ (reference sequence). The CDR3 contains 13 residues. Trimming took 6 bases from V and 8 from J, leaving 16 bases between them. CDR3 coding DNA: TGTGCCAGCAGTTCACAGGGAGAAAGGGGCTACACCTTC. Amino acid sequence: CASSSQGERGYTF.

This CDR3 reads CASSSDREAFNSPLHF. CDR3 bases: TGCGCCAGCAGTTCGGACAGGGAGGCCTTTAATTCACCCCTCCACTTT. The chain combines TRBV10-1 with TRBJ1-6; 8 bases agree with TRBD1. CDR3 size: 16 residues. CDR1 is WNHNN, CDR2 SYGVQD, per germline (reference sequence). Unmatched junction bases numbered 9, after V lost 5 bases and J lost 6 bases.

This clone was seen only once. The rearrangement joins TRBV12-3 or TRBV12-4 to TRBJ2-5; D is undetermined. V gave up 6 bases and J gave up 1 base, with 6 bases separating them. The length of the CDR3 is 12 residues. The CDR3 loop reads CASRVGQETQYF. CDR3 in DNA: TGTGCCAGCAGGGTCGGCCAAGAGACCCAGTACTTC.

The rearrangement uses TRBV5-1 and TRBJ1-2, with D possibly TRBD1 on 6 matching bases. The CDR3 runs to 14 residues. Between the trimmed V and J ends, which lost 0 bases and 7 bases, there was a span of 13 bases. From germline, CDR1 is SGHRS and CDR2 YFSETQ. The CDR3 DNA reads as TGCGCCAGCAGCTTGGAGGACAGTATGGGTGGCTACACCTTC. Its protein product is CASSLEDSMGGYTF. The complete variable domain, with remaining parts taken from reference TRBV5-1 and TRBJ1-2, reads KAGVTQTPRYLIKTRGQQVTLSCSPISGHRSVSWYQQTPGQGLQFLFEYFSETQRNKGNFPGRFSGRQFSNSRSEMNVSTLELGDSALYLCASSLEDSMGGYTFGSGTRLTVV.

The V gene is TRBV15, the J gene TRBJ2-1; a possible D gene is TRBD1 (5 bases). CDR1 and CDR2 from the germline V gene are LNHNV and YYDKDF (reference sequence). V was shortened by 0 bases and J by 4 bases, with 13 bases between the two germline ends. The CDR3 has 16 residues. Here the CDR3 reads CATSRDRGTPYNEQFF. The CDR3 nucleotides read TGTGCCACCAGCAGAGATAGGGGAACCCCTTACAATGAGCAGTTCTTC.

The V and J genes are TRBV6-6 and TRBJ1-1, with D maybe TRBD1 (5 bases). V shed 7 bases and J shed 0 bases, with 12 bases lying between them. This CDR3 spans 14 amino acids. Germline assignment: CDR1 MNHNY and CDR2 SVGAGI (reference sequence). CDR3 region: CASTIQVLNTEAFF. The CDR3 DNA is TGTGCCAGCACCATACAGGTGTTGAACACTGAAGCTTTCTTT.